These T cell receptor beta chains were read from a single sample in a study of blood T cell repertoires in COVID-19. Assay used: immunoSEQ multiplex PCR; TCRdb lists only in-frame clones, some missing. The sample holds 350,000 to 450,000 clones, 80% to 95% seen once. The sample consisted of PBMCs or T cells enriched from blood (not recorded which). These TCRs come from a woman aged 40 to 50 who had been exposed to COVID-19. Each CDR3 is given with its conserved first and last residue. A D gene is named only where the DNA matches it firmly. Size tells how often a clone was seen (once, few, many) or the class of an expanded clone, and some rows leave it out.

clone size,D gene,J gene,V gene,CDR3 DNA,CDR3 protein
NA,TRBD1,TRBJ1-5,TRBV6-5,TGTGCCAGCACCCCCCCAGGGGGGAATCAGCCCCAGCATTTT,CASTPPGGNQPQHF
once,NA,TRBJ2-1,TRBV5-6,TGTGCCAGCAGCTTGGAGCTGGCCTACAATGAGCAGTTCTTC,CASSLELAYNEQFF
NA,NA,TRBJ2-2,TRBV24-1,TGTGCCACCAGTGACGTGGACAGTCCCGGGGAGCTGTTTTTT,CATSDVDSPGELFF
once,NA,TRBJ1-6,TRBV4-2,TGTGCCAGCAGCCAACCAGTCGCCACAGGGAACGTAAAGGGTAATTCACCCCTCCACTTT,CASSQPVATGNVKGNSPLHF
once,TRBD1,TRBJ2-5,TRBV5-1,TGCGCCAGCAGGTACCGGGACAGACAAGAGACCCAGTACTTC,CASRYRDRQETQYF
NA,NA,TRBJ1-4,TRBV15,TGTGCCACCAGCAGAGATAATAAGGGGCATGAAAAACTGTTTTTT,CATSRDNKGHEKLFF
few,TRBD2,TRBJ2-1,TRBV7-2,TGTGCCAGCAGCTCCCCCAGGCGGCTAGCGGGGAATGAGCAGTTCTTC,CASSSPRRLAGNEQFF
NA,NA,TRBJ2-1,TRBV3-1/TRBV3-2,TGTGCCAGCAGCTTGTTAGGGGGGAGGGCCTACAATGAGCAGTTCTTC,CASSLLGGRAYNEQFF
NA,TRBD1,TRBJ1-2,TRBV29-1,TGCAGCACGGAGGGGGCTGGTGGCTACACCTTC,CSTEGAGGYTF
NA,TRBD1,TRBJ2-1,TRBV7-9,TGTGCCAGCGGTGGGACAGGGCTCTACAATGAGCAGTTCTTC,CASGGTGLYNEQFF
NA,TRBD2,TRBJ2-5,TRBV19,TGTGCCAGTAGTTCCCAACCCGGGACTAGCGGGGAAGCGACCCAGTACTTC,CASSSQPGTSGEATQYF
NA,TRBD1,TRBJ2-2,TRBV5-1,TGCGCCAGCAGCCGAGGACAGGGAGGCGCCGGGGAGCTGTTTTTT,CASSRGQGGAGELFF
few,NA,TRBJ2-2,TRBV7-9,TGTGCCAGCAGCTTAATCCGGCTAGTCGGGACCGGGGAGCTGTTTTTT,CASSLIRLVGTGELFF
NA,NA,TRBJ1-2,TRBV29-1,TGCAGCGTTGAGACGTGGGGTAGGGGTGGCTACACCTTC,CSVETWGRGGYTF
NA,NA,TRBJ1-1,TRBV7-8,TGTGCCAGCAGTACCTCATGGGGGCCGGGCACTGAAGCTTTCTTT,CASSTSWGPGTEAFF
NA,NA,TRBJ2-5,TRBV5-1,TGCGCCAGCAGCTTGCCCTCAGAGACCCAGTACTTC,CASSLPSETQYF
NA,NA,TRBJ1-2,TRBV6-5,TGTGCCACCAGGACAGCAAACTATGGCTACACCTTC,CATRTANYGYTF
NA,NA,TRBJ1-6,TRBV27,TGTGCCAGCAGTTTAGACGGGGGGTATAATTCACCCCTCCACTTT,CASSLDGGYNSPLHF
once,NA,TRBJ1-3,TRBV7-2,TGTGCCAGCAGCCCGGGGGGGGCAGGGAGTTTTAACACCATATATTTT,CASSPGGAGSFNTIYF
NA,NA,TRBJ2-1,TRBV27,TGTGCCAGCAGTTTACGGCTAGCGATCCACAATGAGCAGTTCTTC,CASSLRLAIHNEQFF
NA,NA,TRBJ2-1,TRBV20-1,TGCAGTGCTAGAGCTTATGAGCAGTTCTTC,CSARAYEQFF
NA,NA,TRBJ1-5,TRBV6-5,TGTGCCAGCACCCTTTATTCCAATCAGCCCCAGCATTTT,CASTLYSNQPQHF
NA,NA,TRBJ1-2,TRBV7-9,TGTGCCAGCAGCTCAACCCCGGGACAAATTAACTATGGCTACACCTTC,CASSSTPGQINYGYTF
NA,NA,TRBJ2-1,TRBV4-1,TGCGCCAGCAGCCAAGGAGCGTCTACGGATGAGCAGTTCTTC,CASSQGASTDEQFF
NA,NA,TRBJ2-7,TRBV4-1,TGCGCCAGCAGCCAAGTGGGCAGTAAGGCCTCCTACGAGCAGTACTTC,CASSQVGSKASYEQYF